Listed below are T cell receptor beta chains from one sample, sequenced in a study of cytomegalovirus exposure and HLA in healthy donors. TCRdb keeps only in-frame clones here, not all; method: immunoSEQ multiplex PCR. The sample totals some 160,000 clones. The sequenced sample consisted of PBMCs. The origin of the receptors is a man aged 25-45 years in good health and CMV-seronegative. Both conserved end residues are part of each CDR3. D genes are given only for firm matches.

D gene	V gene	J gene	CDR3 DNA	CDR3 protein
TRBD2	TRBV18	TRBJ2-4	TGTGCCAGCTCGCCGACTAGCGGGAGGGTCCAAAACATTCAGTACTTC	CASSPTSGRVQNIQYF
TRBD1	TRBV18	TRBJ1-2	TGTGCCAGCTCACCACAGAGACAGGGGCCGGCGGGCTATGGCTACACCTTC	CASSPQRQGPAGYGYTF
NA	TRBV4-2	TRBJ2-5	TGTGCCAGCAGCCAGATGGGAGAGGAGACCCAGTACTTC	CASSQMGEETQYF
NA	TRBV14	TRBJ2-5	TGTGCCAGCAGCGAAGACCTCGGACTCCTCCAAGAGACCCAGTACTTC	CASSEDLGLLQETQYF
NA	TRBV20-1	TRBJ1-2	TGCAGTGCCGTGGGACAATATGGCTACACCTTC	CSAVGQYGYTF
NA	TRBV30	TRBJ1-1	TGTGCCTGGGGTTGGGAGGGAGAAGCTTTCTTT	CAWGWEGEAFF
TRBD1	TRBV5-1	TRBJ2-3	TGCGCCAGCAGCTCAATGACAGGGGGGAGGACAGATACGCAGTATTTT	CASSSMTGGRTDTQYF
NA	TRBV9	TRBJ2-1	TGTGCCAGCAGCGTATATAGCACCTCCTACAATGAGCAGTTCTTC	CASSVYSTSYNEQFF
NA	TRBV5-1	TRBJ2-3	TGCGCCAGCAGCTTGTCTGGCACAGATACGCAGTATTTT	CASSLSGTDTQYF
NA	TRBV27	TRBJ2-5	TGTGCCAGCAGAGTATATTGGACAGCCCAAGAGACCCAGTACTTC	CASRVYWTAQETQYF
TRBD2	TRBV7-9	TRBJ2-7	TGTGCCAGCAGCCCAAAGGTGACTAGCGGGCCCAGCTCCTACGAGCAGTACTTC	CASSPKVTSGPSSYEQYF
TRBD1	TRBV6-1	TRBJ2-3	TGTGCCGGCCGGACAGGGTCAGATACGCAGTATTTT	CAGRTGSDTQYF
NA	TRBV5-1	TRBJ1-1	TGCGCCAGCAGCTTGGCTGGGGGGTACACTGAAGCTTTCTTT	CASSLAGGYTEAFF
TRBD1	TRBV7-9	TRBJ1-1	TGTGCCAGCAGAGCCCGCGGACAGGGATACGGGACCGAGACTGAAGCTTTCTTT	CASRARGQGYGTETEAFF
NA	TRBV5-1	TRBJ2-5	TGCGCCAGCAGCGGGGACACCCCAGAGACCCAGTACTTC	CASSGDTPETQYF
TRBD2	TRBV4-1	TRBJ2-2	TGCGCCAGCAGCCAAGATTTGGCTAGCGGGATGGCCGGGGAGCTGTTTTTT	CASSQDLASGMAGELFF
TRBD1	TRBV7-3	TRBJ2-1	TGTGCCAGCAGCTTAGGACAGGTCTTAAGCAATGAGCAGTTCTTC	CASSLGQVLSNEQFF
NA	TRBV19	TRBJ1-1	TGTGCCAGTAGTATCTCTCTGGGGCCGTTCATGAACACTGAAGCTTTCTTT	CASSISLGPFMNTEAFF